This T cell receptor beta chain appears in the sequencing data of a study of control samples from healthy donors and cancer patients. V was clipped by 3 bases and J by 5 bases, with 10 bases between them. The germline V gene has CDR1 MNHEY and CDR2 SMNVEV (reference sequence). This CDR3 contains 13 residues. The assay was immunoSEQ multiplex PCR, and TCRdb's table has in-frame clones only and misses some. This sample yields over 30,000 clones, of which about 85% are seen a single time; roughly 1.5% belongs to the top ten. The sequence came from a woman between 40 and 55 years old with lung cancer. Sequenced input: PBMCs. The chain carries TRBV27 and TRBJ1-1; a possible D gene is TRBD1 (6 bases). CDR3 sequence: CASSLAGVTEAFF. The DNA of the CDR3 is TGTGCCAGCAGTTTGGCAGGGGTTACTGAAGCTTTCTTT.